This TCR beta chain was recorded in a study of blood T cells in healthy people across ages. Through a sample-barcoded 5' primer and a J-beta primer mix, a second PCR was run for roughly 6 to 11 cycles. TCRdb fed the 5' RACE reads into MiXCR, producing one record per CDR3 protein. The sample shows 780,000 or so distinct CDR3 sequences, more than 55% of them seen only once. This CDR3 is built from 16 residues. The germline V gene has CDR1 LGHNA and CDR2 YNFKEQ. Each sample provided at least 5 micrograms of extracted total RNA. This sequence joins TRBV4-2 and TRBJ2-4, with 10 positions matching TRBD1. Judging by the DNA end, TRBJ2-7 fits better; the J call may be wrong. Sequenced input: blood. The clonotype originates from a middle-aged man in good health. The CDR3 nucleotides read TGTGCCAGCAGCCAGGAAGGGACAGGGGTCGCCTACGAGCAGTACTTC. Translating gives CASSQEGTGVAYEQYF.